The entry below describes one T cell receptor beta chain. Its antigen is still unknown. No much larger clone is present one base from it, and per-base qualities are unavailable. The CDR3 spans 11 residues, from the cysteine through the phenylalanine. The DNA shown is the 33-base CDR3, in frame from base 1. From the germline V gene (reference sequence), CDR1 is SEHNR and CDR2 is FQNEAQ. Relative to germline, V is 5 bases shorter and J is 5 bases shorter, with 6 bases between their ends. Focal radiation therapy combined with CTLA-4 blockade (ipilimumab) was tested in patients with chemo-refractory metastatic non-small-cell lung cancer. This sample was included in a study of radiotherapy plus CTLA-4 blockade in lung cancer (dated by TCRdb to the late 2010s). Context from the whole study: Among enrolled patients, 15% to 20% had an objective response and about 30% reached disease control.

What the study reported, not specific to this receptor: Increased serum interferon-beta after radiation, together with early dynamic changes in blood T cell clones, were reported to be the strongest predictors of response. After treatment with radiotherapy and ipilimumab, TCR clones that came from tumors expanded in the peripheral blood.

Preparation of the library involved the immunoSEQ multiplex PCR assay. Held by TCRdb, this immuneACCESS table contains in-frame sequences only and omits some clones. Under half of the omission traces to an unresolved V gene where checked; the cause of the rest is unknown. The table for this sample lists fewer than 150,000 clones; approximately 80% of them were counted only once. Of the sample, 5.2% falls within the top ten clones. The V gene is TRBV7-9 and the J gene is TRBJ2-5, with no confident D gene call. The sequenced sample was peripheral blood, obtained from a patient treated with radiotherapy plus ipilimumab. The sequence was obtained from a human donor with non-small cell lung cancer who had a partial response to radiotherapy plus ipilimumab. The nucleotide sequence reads TGTGCCAGCAGCCAGTGGGAGACCCAGTACTTC. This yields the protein CASSQWETQYF.